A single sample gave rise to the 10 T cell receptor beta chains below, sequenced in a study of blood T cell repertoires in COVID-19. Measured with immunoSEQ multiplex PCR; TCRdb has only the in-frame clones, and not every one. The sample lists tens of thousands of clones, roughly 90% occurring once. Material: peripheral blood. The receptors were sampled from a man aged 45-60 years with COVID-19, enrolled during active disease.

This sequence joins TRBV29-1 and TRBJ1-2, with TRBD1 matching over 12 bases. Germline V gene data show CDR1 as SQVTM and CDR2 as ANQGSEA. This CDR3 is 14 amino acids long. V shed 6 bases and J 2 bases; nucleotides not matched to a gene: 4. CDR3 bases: TGCAGCGTGGGACAGGGGGCGCCCAACTATGGCTACACCTTC. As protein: CSVGQGAPNYGYTF.

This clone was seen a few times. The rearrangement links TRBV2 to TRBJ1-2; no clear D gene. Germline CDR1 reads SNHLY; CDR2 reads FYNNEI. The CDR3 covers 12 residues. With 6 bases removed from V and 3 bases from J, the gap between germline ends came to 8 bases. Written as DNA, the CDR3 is TGTGCCAGCAGCCAGGAATACTATGGCTACACCTTC. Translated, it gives CASSQEYYGYTF.

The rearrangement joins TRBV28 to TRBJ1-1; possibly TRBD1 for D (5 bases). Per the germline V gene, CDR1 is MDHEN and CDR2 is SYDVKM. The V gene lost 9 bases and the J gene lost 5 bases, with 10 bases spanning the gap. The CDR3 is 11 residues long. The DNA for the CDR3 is TGTGCCAGTGCAGGGATAACTGAAGCTTTCTTT. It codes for CASAGITEAFF. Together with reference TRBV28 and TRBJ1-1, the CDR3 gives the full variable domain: DVKVTQSSRYLVKRTGEKVFLECVQDMDHENMFWYRQDPGLGLRLIYFSYDVKMKEKGDIPEGYSVSREKKERFSLILESASTNQTSMYLCASAGITEAFFGQGTRLTVV.

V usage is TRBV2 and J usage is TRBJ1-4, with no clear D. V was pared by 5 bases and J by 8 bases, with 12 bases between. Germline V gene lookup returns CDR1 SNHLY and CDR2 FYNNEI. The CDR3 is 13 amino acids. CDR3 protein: CASSKTRGEKLFF. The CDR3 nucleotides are TGTGCCAGCAGTAAGACGAGAGGGGAAAAACTGTTTTTT.

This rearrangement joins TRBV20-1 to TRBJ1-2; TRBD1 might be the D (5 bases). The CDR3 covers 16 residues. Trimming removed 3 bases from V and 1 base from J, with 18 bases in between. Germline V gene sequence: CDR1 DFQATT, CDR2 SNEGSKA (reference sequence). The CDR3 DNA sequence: TGCAGTGCTAGTAGAGGTCCGGAGGGACTTAACTATGGCTACACCTTC. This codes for CSASRGPEGLNYGYTF.

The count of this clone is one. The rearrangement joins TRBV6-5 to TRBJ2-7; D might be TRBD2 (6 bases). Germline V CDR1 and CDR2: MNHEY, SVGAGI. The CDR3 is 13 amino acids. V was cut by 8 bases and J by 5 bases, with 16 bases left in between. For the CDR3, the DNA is TGTGCCAGCGGAGGGAACTTATTCCACGAGCAGTACTTC. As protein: CASGGNLFHEQYF.

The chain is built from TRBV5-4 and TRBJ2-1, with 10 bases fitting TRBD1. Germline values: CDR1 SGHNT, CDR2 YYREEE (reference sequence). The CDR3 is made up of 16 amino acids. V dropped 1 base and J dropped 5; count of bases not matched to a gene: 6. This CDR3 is CASSLLFGTGDNEQFF. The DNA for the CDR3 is TGTGCCAGCAGCTTGTTGTTCGGGACAGGGGACAATGAGCAGTTCTTC.

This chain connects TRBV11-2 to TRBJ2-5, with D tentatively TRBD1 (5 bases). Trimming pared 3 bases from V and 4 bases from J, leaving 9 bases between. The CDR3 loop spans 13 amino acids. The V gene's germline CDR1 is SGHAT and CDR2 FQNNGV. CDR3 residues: CASSFRVGETQYF. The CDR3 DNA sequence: TGTGCCAGCAGCTTCAGGGTGGGAGAGACCCAGTACTTC.

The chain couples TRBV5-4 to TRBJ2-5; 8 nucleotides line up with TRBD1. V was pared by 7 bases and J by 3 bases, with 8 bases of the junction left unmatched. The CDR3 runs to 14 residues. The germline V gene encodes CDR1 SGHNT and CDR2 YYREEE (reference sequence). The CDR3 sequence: CASRGQVGEETQYF. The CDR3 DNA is TGTGCCAGCCGGGGACAGGTCGGGGAAGAGACCCAGTACTTC. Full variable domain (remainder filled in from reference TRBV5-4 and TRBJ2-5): ETGVTQSPTHLIKTRGQQVTLRCSSQSGHNTVSWYQQALGQGPQFIFQYYREEENGRGNFPPRFSGLQFPNYSSELNVNALELDDSALYLCASRGQVGEETQYFGPGTRLLVL.

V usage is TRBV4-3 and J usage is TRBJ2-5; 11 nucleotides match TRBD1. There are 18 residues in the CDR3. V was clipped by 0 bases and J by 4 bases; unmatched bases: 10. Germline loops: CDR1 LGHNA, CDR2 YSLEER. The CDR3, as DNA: TGCGCCAGCAGCCAAGACTCTATTTGGACAGGGGGCTTAGAGACCCAGTACTTC. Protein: CASSQDSIWTGGLETQYF.